Below are 28 T cell receptor beta chains sequenced from a single sample in a study of T cells in Graves' hyperthyroidism and ophthalmopathy (dated by TCRdb to the late 2010s). The library was built by means of multiplex PCR. Sequencing was carried out with an Illumina HiSeq 2000. The TCR beta CDR3 regions were amplified from RNA transcripts. A first-round RT-PCR of the TCR CDR3 used the HTBI primer set with the Qiagen OneStep RT-PCR kit. TCRdb reran the public reads through fastp at Q25 and MiXCR, keeping productive beta chains. Under each unique CDR3 protein, matching rows form one entry showing the most common genes and DNA. The sample table contains under 400,000 distinct CDR3 sequences; only one count was recorded for 12% to 15% of them. Of the sample, about 20% is held by the ten largest clones. Sequencing was done on a sample of blood. These receptors all come from a woman in her sixties with Graves' ophthalmopathy.

This clonotype was counted at least ten times. The V and J genes are TRBV28 and TRBJ1-5; D is unresolved. CDR3 size: 13 residues. Trimming stripped 6 bases from V and 7 bases from J, with 13 bases between. The germline gives CDR1 MDHEN, CDR2 SYDVKM. The CDR3 protein is CASSPAPGQPQHF. The DNA of the CDR3 is TGTGCCAGCAGCCCAGCCCCAGGCCAGCCCCAGCATTTT. Full variable domain (rest looked up from reference TRBV28 and TRBJ1-5): DVKVTQSSRYLVKRTGEKVFLECVQDMDHENMFWYRQDPGLGLRLIYFSYDVKMKEKGDIPEGYSVSREKKERFSLILESASTNQTSMYLCASSPAPGQPQHFGDGTRLSIL.

A note on this clonotype: A much bigger clone sits one base away, suggesting this may be a read error. The chain carries TRBV20-1 and TRBJ1-1; 7 bases are a match to TRBD1. V lost 2 bases, J lost 4 bases, and 7 bases stayed unmatched. The CDR3 runs to 14 residues. CDR1 is DFQATT and CDR2 is SNEGSKA in the germline V gene (reference sequence). This chain's CDR3 is CSARSGQTGTEAFF. The CDR3 nucleotides read TGCAGTGCTAGATCGGGACAGACTGGCACTGAAGCTTTCTTT.

In this sample, this clonotype turned up many times. V gene TRBV10-1 combines with J gene TRBJ2-7; D might be TRBD2 (6 bases). With 9 bases removed from V and 6 bases from J, the gap between germline ends came to 27 bases. This CDR3 region has 16 residues. Germline V gives CDR1 WNHNN, CDR2 SYGVQD (reference sequence). The CDR3 sequence is CARGKPGTRYRTEQYF. The CDR3 region has the DNA TGCGCCAGGGGCAAACCCGGGACTCGGTACCGCACCGAGCAGTACTTC.

This clonotype has at least ten counts. The chain links TRBV28 to TRBJ1-1, with 7 bases identical to TRBD1. The CDR3 sequence is 15 residues long. V shed 2 bases and J 11 bases; nucleotides not matched to a gene: 14. CDR1 MDHEN and CDR2 SYDVKM come from the germline V gene. The CDR3 coding sequence is TGTGCCAGCAGTTTAAGGGACAGATGGTCCTGGTGGGCTTTCTTT. Protein: CASSLRDRWSWWAFF.

This clonotype was found many times. The rearrangement uses TRBV27 and TRBJ2-7, with TRBD1 matching over 7 bases. CDR3 length equals 14 residues. V lost 6 bases to trimming and J lost 2 bases; unmatched junction nucleotides: 7. Germline CDR1 and CDR2: MNHEY and SMNVEV (reference sequence). The CDR3, as DNA: TGTGCCAGCAGATCGGCAGGGGGTCCCTACGAGCAGTACTTC. This encodes CASRSAGGPYEQYF.

Only a few counts were recorded for this clonotype. The V call is TRBV5-8, the J call TRBJ2-3, with TRBD2 matching 7 bases. Germline lookup yields CDR1 SGHTS and CDR2 YDEGEE. The CDR3 is 16 amino acids. V lost 3 bases to trimming and J lost 6 bases; unmatched junction nucleotides: 13. The CDR3: CASSSILGLVRDTQYF. CDR3 nucleotides: TGTGCCAGCAGCTCCATCCTTGGACTAGTTCGGGATACGCAGTATTTT.

The table lists this clonotype with many counts. The chain couples TRBV20-1 to TRBJ2-3; 9 bases line up with TRBD1. The CDR3 has 16 amino acids. The J segment lost 3 bases and the V segment lost 5 bases, leaving 12 bases of the junction unmatched. The germline V gene encodes CDR1 DFQATT and CDR2 SNEGSKA (reference sequence). DNA of the CDR3: TGCAGTGCTGTTCGCCCGGGGACAGGGTTAACAGATACGCAGTATTTT. Its protein is CSAVRPGTGLTDTQYF.

The gene calls are TRBV10-3 and TRBJ2-1; 7 bases are shared with TRBD2. The CDR3 totals 17 residues. CDR1 ENHRY and CDR2 SYGVKD come from the germline V gene. After removal of 0 bases from V and 5 bases from J, the junction contained 10 bases not matched to a gene. CDR3 in amino acids: CAISESRRSGNHNEQFF. CDR3 DNA: TGTGCCATCAGTGAGTCGAGGAGGAGCGGGAACCACAATGAGCAGTTCTTC.

In this sample, this clonotype turned up many times. The chain is built from TRBV20-1 and TRBJ1-1; D remains ambiguous. Per germline, CDR1 DFQATT and CDR2 SNEGSKA (reference sequence). This CDR3 has 11 amino acids. The V gene lost 6 bases and the J gene lost 10 bases, with 15 bases spanning the gap. The CDR3 loop is CSAETEVGAFF. DNA of the CDR3: TGCAGTGCAGAAACAGAGGTTGGAGCTTTCTTT.

This clonotype was seen many times. A much larger clone lies one base from this, so it may be a read error. V and J are TRBV3-1 and TRBJ1-1; D uncertain. The germline CDR1 and CDR2 sequences are LGHDT and YNNKEL (reference sequence). CDR3 length equals 13 residues. This chain's CDR3 is CAGSQGRNTEAFF. In DNA, the CDR3 is TGTGCCGGCAGCCAAGGCAGGAACACTGAAGCTTTCTTT.

This clonotype was seen just once. The chain uses TRBV6-1 and TRBJ1-5; TRBD1 might be the D (5 bases). The CDR3 has 16 residues. V was trimmed by 3 bases and J by 1 base, leaving 13 bases between them. From germline, CDR1 is MNHNS and CDR2 SASEGT. CDR3 residues: CASSDLLWGSNQPQHF. In DNA, the CDR3 is TGTGCCAGCAGTGACTTACTCTGGGGGAGCAATCAGCCCCAGCATTTT.

The sample holds many counts of this clonotype. The gene calls are TRBV19 and TRBJ2-7; 7 nucleotides agree with TRBD1. Germline V gives CDR1 LNHDA, CDR2 SQIVND (reference sequence). CDR3 length: 13 amino acids. The J segment lost 5 bases and the V segment lost 3 bases, leaving 4 bases of the junction unmatched. CDR3 bases: TGTGCCAGTAGTATCGGGCAGGGGGACGAGCAGTACTTC. This gives the protein CASSIGQGDEQYF.

The chain has TRBV12-3 or TRBV12-4 and TRBJ2-1; 12 positions agree with TRBD2. The CDR3 is 18 amino acids. V was pared by 4 bases and J by 1 base, with 8 bases of the junction left unmatched. CDR3 in DNA: TGTGCCAGCAGTTCCACTGGGACTAGCGGGCCATCCTACAATGAGCAGTTCTTC. Translation gives CASSSTGTSGPSYNEQFF.

This clonotype has a count of ten or more. V usage is TRBV5-1 and J usage is TRBJ2-2; D possibly uses TRBD1 or TRBD2 (5 bases each). Trimming removed 2 bases from V and 6 bases from J, with 20 bases in between. Germline V gives CDR1 SGHRS, CDR2 YFSETQ. The CDR3 contains 17 residues. The CDR3 DNA follows: TGCGCCAGCAGCTTACAGGTCCCTAGCAATGTTGCCGGGGAGCTGTTTTTT. This encodes CASSLQVPSNVAGELFF.

This clonotype was seen at least ten times. Here the CDR3 DNA reads TGTGCCAGCAGCCGGACTAGCGGGAGGGCCTTTGAGCAGTTCTTC. Protein: CASSRTSGRAFEQFF. The rearrangement joins TRBV28 to TRBJ2-1; 15 bases are shared with TRBD2. CDR3 size: 15 residues. J gave up 9 bases and V 6 bases, and 6 bases lay outside the gene matches. Germline V gives CDR1 MDHEN, CDR2 SYDVKM.

This chain uses TRBV3-1 with TRBJ2-1; D unclear. Trimming took 1 base from V and 9 from J, leaving 10 bases between them. This CDR3 is 13 amino acids long. The germline V gene encodes CDR1 LGHDT and CDR2 YNNKEL (reference sequence). CDR3 in amino acids: CASSQALLREQFF. DNA of the CDR3: TGTGCCAGCAGCCAAGCGCTTCTTCGTGAGCAGTTCTTC.

The genes are TRBV5-1 and TRBJ1-1, with D possibly TRBD1 on 5 matching bases. The V end was cut by 2 bases, the J end by 6 bases, with 17 bases between. The CDR3 runs 15 residues. CDR1 is SGHRS, CDR2 YFSETQ, per germline. CDR3 loop: CASSFGPGGVAEAFF. CDR3 nucleotide sequence: TGCGCCAGCAGCTTTGGGCCCGGGGGGGTGGCTGAAGCTTTCTTT. Drawing the rest from reference TRBV5-1 and TRBJ1-1, the complete variable domain is KAGVTQTPRYLIKTRGQQVTLSCSPISGHRSVSWYQQTPGQGLQFLFEYFSETQRNKGNFPGRFSGRQFSNSRSEMNVSTLELGDSALYLCASSFGPGGVAEAFFGQGTRLTVV.

This clonotype was found many times. The gene calls are TRBV20-1 and TRBJ2-7; D remains unclear. The CDR3 is 12 amino acids. Germline lookup yields CDR1 DFQATT and CDR2 SNEGSKA (reference sequence). V was pared by 0 bases and J by 1 base, with 4 bases between. CDR3 loop: CSARDGSYEQYF. CDR3 in DNA: TGCAGTGCTAGAGATGGTTCCTACGAGCAGTACTTC.

This clonotype was picked up many times. The chain combines TRBV7-8 with TRBJ2-7; D gene ambiguous. V shed 2 bases and J shed 2 bases, with 10 bases lying between them. The length of the CDR3 is 14 residues. Germline loops: CDR1 SGHVS, CDR2 FQNEAQ. CDR3: CASSLLYRAYEQYF. CDR3 nucleotides: TGTGCCAGCAGCTTACTTTACCGAGCCTACGAGCAGTACTTC.

Ten or more counts support this clonotype. The chain links TRBV18 to TRBJ2-3; D not resolved. Germline V CDR1 and CDR2: KGHSH, LQKENI. Trimming took off 3 bases at V and 3 bases at J, with 7 bases between the two ends. This CDR3 region has 13 residues. The CDR3 is CASSPPATDTQYF. As DNA, the CDR3 is TGTGCCAGCTCACCTCCGGCTACAGATACGCAGTATTTT. The variable domain in full, with the rest retrieved from reference TRBV18 and TRBJ2-3, is NAGVMQNPRHLVRRRGQEARLRCSPMKGHSHVYWYRQLPEEGLKFMVYLQKENIIDESGMPKERFSAEFPKEGPSILRIQQVVRGDSAAYFCASSPPATDTQYFGPGTRLTVL.

The chain joins TRBV24-1 to TRBJ2-3; TRBD1 aligns across 10 bases. There are 17 residues in the CDR3. V trimming: 3 bases; J trimming: 1 base; junction bases outside the gene matches: 6. Germline CDR1 reads KGHDR; CDR2 reads SFDVKD. CDR3 nucleotide sequence: TGTGCCACCAGTGATCCCGGGACAGGGGTCGGCACAGATACGCAGTATTTT. Encoded protein: CATSDPGTGVGTDTQYF.

Ten or more counts support this clonotype. This sequence joins TRBV9 and TRBJ2-5; 7 positions match TRBD2. Germline assignment: CDR1 SGDLS and CDR2 YYNGEE. Germline trimming cut 0 bases from V and 5 bases from J; bases unmatched to any gene: 10. This CDR3 spans 16 amino acids. The CDR3: CASSVATGEGQETQYF. Here the CDR3 DNA reads TGTGCCAGCAGCGTAGCTACGGGGGAGGGCCAGGAGACCCAGTACTTC. Based on the CDR3 plus reference TRBV9 and TRBJ2-5, the full variable domain is DSGVTQTPKHLITATGQRVTLRCSPRSGDLSVYWYQQSLDQGLQFLIQYYNGEERAKGNILERFSAQQFPDLHSELNLSSLELGDSALYFCASSVATGEGQETQYFGPGTRLLVL.

A few counts support this clonotype. V usage is TRBV4-1 and J usage is TRBJ2-3; 9 bases line up with TRBD2. Germline lookup yields CDR1 MGHRA and CDR2 YSYEKL. This CDR3 is built from 15 residues. With 4 bases clipped from V and 5 bases from J, the junction kept 7 bases outside the gene matches. CDR3 nucleotides: TGCGCCAGCAGCCCCACGACTAGCGGTATAGATACGCAGTATTTT. It encodes CASSPTTSGIDTQYF.

This clonotype was seen ten or more times. The chain links TRBV5-1 to TRBJ2-2; 7 bases are shared with TRBD1. Germline loops: CDR1 SGHRS, CDR2 YFSETQ. After removal of 4 bases from V and 6 bases from J, the junction contained 9 bases not matched to a gene. There are 15 residues in the CDR3. The CDR3 nucleotides are TGCGCCAGCAGCAACCGGGACAGCGGCGCCGGGGAGCTGTTTTTT. This translates into CASSNRDSGAGELFF.

This clonotype was recorded a few times. This chain links TRBV14 with TRBJ2-2, with D maybe TRBD1 (6 bases). CDR1 is SGHDN and CDR2 is FVKESK in the germline V gene. This CDR3 spans 16 amino acids. Deletions cut 0 bases from V and 7 bases from J, with 15 bases between. CDR3 DNA: TGTGCCAGCAGCCAAGAACAGGGCCCCTCCGGCGGGGAGCTGTTTTTT. This encodes CASSQEQGPSGGELFF.

This chain connects TRBV5-1 to TRBJ2-5; 8 bases align to TRBD2. The CDR3 totals 15 residues. The V gene's germline CDR1 is SGHRS and CDR2 YFSETQ. With V trimmed by 0 bases and J by 5 bases, 6 bases remained unmatched. For the CDR3, the DNA is TGCGCCAGCAGCTTGGGACGGGAGGGCCCCGAGACCCAGTACTTC. It specifies CASSLGREGPETQYF.

This clonotype was counted many times. V and J are TRBV27 and TRBJ2-5; 10 positions agree with TRBD2. CDR1 and CDR2 (germline): MNHEY, SMNVEV (reference sequence). The V and J ends lost 5 bases and 4 bases, in that order; junction bases with no gene match: 10. This CDR3 is 16 amino acids long. DNA of the CDR3: TGTGCCAGCAGTCACTTCCTAGCGGGAGAGGGAGAGACCCAGTACTTC. This sequence encodes CASSHFLAGEGETQYF.

CDR3 region: CATSDVERELDTQYF. In DNA form, the CDR3 reads TGTGCCACCAGTGACGTAGAGCGGGAGTTAGATACGCAGTATTTT. The chain carries TRBV24-1 and TRBJ2-3; 8 bases fit TRBD2. This CDR3 spans 15 amino acids. Germline loops: CDR1 KGHDR, CDR2 SFDVKD. The V segment lost 4 bases and the J segment 5 bases; nucleotides outside the gene matches: 7.